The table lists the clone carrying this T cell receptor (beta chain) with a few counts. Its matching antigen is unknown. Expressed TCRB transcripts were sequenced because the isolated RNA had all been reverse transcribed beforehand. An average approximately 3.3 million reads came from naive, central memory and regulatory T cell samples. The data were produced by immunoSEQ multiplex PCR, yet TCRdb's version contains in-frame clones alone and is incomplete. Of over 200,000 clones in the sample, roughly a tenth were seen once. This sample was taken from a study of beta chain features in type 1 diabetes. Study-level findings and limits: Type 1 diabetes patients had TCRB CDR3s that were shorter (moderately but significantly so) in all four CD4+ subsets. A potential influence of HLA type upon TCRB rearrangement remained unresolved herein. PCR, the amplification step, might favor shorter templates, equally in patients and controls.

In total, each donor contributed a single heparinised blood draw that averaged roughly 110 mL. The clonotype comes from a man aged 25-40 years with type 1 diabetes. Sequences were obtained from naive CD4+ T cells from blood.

The chain's CDR3 is CASSRNGQEQHF. The DNA for the CDR3 is TGTGCCAGCAGTCGAAATGGACAGGAGCAGCATTTT. The gene calls are TRBV2 and TRBJ1-5; 7 bases match TRBD1. J lost 13 bases, V lost 5 bases, and 8 bases had no gene match. The CDR3 has 12 residues. Per the germline V gene, CDR1 is SNHLY and CDR2 is FYNNEI.